One and the same sample provided the 19 T cell receptor beta chains below, sequenced in a study of cytomegalovirus exposure and HLA in healthy donors. The PCR made use of 60 Vbeta and 13 Jbeta primers. Measured with immunoSEQ multiplex PCR; TCRdb has only the in-frame clones, and not every one. Of 45,000 to 55,000 clones detected, over 70% appear once; the ten largest clones hold 8.1%. Specimen: PBMCs. The source of these receptors is a young man in good health and CMV-seropositive.

V is TRBV9 and J is TRBJ2-1, with TRBD2 matching over 8 bases. Germline V gene data show CDR1 as SGDLS and CDR2 as YYNGEE. This CDR3 comprises 17 residues. The V segment lost 0 bases and the J segment 9 bases; nucleotides outside the gene matches: 14. As DNA, the CDR3 is TGTGCCAGCAGCGTAGGACATACCGGGACTAGTCCTCCTGAGCAGTTCTTC. It codes for CASSVGHTGTSPPEQFF.

The rearrangement joins TRBV10-3 to TRBJ1-5; 8 bases line up with TRBD1. This CDR3 comprises 15 residues. In germline, CDR1 is ENHRY, CDR2 SYGVKD. J gave up 7 bases and V 5 bases, and 10 bases lay outside the gene matches. CDR3 loop: CAISKTGEGSQPQHF. CDR3 DNA sequence: TGTGCCATCAGTAAGACAGGGGAGGGTAGCCAGCCCCAGCATTTT.

V usage is TRBV7-2 and J usage is TRBJ2-3, with D perhaps TRBD1 (5 bases). There are 16 residues in the CDR3. CDR1 SGHTA and CDR2 FQGNSA come from the germline V gene. Trimming took 6 bases from V and 7 from J, leaving 23 bases between them. CDR3 sequence: CASRSTADRVRNTQYF. As DNA, the CDR3 is TGTGCCAGCAGATCGACAGCCGACCGGGTTAGGAATACGCAGTATTTT.

As for this clone: Within the sample, other DNA sequences also encode this same CDR3. The chain employs TRBV30 and TRBJ1-6; tentative D call: TRBD1 (5 bases). CDR1 GTSNPN and CDR2 SVGIG come from the germline V gene (reference sequence). CDR3 length equals 13 residues. V was clipped by 5 bases and J by 9 bases, with 14 bases between them. This chain's CDR3 is CAWQIGTSSPLHF. DNA of the CDR3: TGTGCCTGGCAGATCGGGACTAGTTCACCCCTCCACTTT.

V gene TRBV27 combines with J gene TRBJ1-6, with D tentatively TRBD1 (6 bases). This CDR3 region has 14 residues. V was trimmed by 3 bases and J by 6 bases, leaving 9 bases between them. Germline V gives CDR1 MNHEY, CDR2 SMNVEV (reference sequence). The CDR3 coding sequence is TGTGCCAGCAGTTTGAACAGGGCTAATTCACCCCTCCACTTT. Protein sequence: CASSLNRANSPLHF.

V and J are TRBV27 and TRBJ2-1; TRBD1 is a possible D gene (6 bases). CDR1 MNHEY and CDR2 SMNVEV come from the germline V gene (reference sequence). This CDR3 is built from 15 residues. Between the trimmed V and J ends, which lost 2 bases and 10 bases, there was a span of 18 bases. CDR3 DNA sequence: TGTGCCAGCAGTTTAGTTCTAGCAGGGGCTACCGAGCAGTTCTTC. It is translated as CASSLVLAGATEQFF.

The chain carries TRBV2 and TRBJ2-3, with D perhaps matching TRBD2 (5 bases). V shed 6 bases and J shed 7 bases, with 14 bases lying between them. This CDR3 has 13 residues. CDR1 SNHLY and CDR2 FYNNEI come from the germline V gene. The CDR3 sequence: CASSAEGRHTQYF. The CDR3 nucleotides read TGTGCCAGCAGCGCCGAGGGAAGACATACGCAGTATTTT.

V is TRBV5-1 and J is TRBJ1-1, with D perhaps matching TRBD1 (6 bases). CDR1 and CDR2 (germline): SGHRS, YFSETQ. Deletions cut 1 base from V and 6 bases from J, with 19 bases between. The CDR3 spans 16 residues. The CDR3, as DNA: TGCGCCAGCAGCTTGTATTCGGACAGTTTAGGAGCTGAAGCTTTCTTT. Residues: CASSLYSDSLGAEAFF.

The V gene is TRBV29-1, the J gene TRBJ2-3; D possibly corresponds to TRBD1 (5 bases). From germline, CDR1 is SQVTM and CDR2 ANQGSEA. The CDR3 runs to 13 residues. V lost 0 bases and J 4 bases, leaving 8 bases between the germline ends. CDR3 sequence reads: CSVEDTQADTQYF. CDR3 DNA: TGCAGCGTTGAAGACACACAGGCAGATACGCAGTATTTT.

This chain links TRBV2 with TRBJ1-2, with 7 bases matching TRBD1. V trimming: 0 bases; J trimming: 7 bases; junction bases outside the gene matches: 8. There are 15 residues in the CDR3. Germline V gives CDR1 SNHLY, CDR2 FYNNEI. The CDR3 DNA follows: TGTGCCAGCAGTGAAGCGAGGCAGGGGGAACGTGGCTACACCTTC. It is translated as CASSEARQGERGYTF.

The chain has TRBV2 and TRBJ1-1; possibly TRBD1 for D (6 bases). Germline loops: CDR1 SNHLY, CDR2 FYNNEI. The CDR3 has 11 residues. Trimming removed 7 bases from V and 6 bases from J, with 9 bases in between. Here the CDR3 reads CASIWGPEAFF. The CDR3, as DNA: TGTGCCAGCATATGGGGGCCTGAAGCTTTCTTT. The full variable domain, with the rest looked up from reference TRBV2 and TRBJ1-1, is EPEVTQTPSHQVTQMGQEVILRCVPISNHLYFYWYRQILGQKVEFLVSFYNNEISEKSEIFDDQFSVERPDGSNFTLKIRSTKLEDSAMYFCASIWGPEAFFGQGTRLTVV.

The chain combines TRBV19 with TRBJ1-1; 9 positions match TRBD1. With 4 bases clipped from V and 6 bases from J, the junction kept 9 bases outside the gene matches. CDR3 length equals 15 residues. Germline V gene sequence: CDR1 LNHDA, CDR2 SQIVND (reference sequence). The CDR3 is CASSKGDRAGSEAFF. CDR3 DNA sequence: TGTGCCAGTAGTAAGGGGGACAGGGCAGGGTCTGAAGCTTTCTTT.

The chain links TRBV5-1 to TRBJ1-5; perhaps TRBD1 as D (6 bases). This CDR3 contains 16 residues. CDR1 and CDR2 (germline): SGHRS, YFSETQ. The V end lost 2 bases, the J end lost 1 base, and 13 bases lay between the germline ends. CDR3 DNA: TGCGCCAGCAGCTTCCGCCGGGACACCAGCAATCAGCCCCAGCATTTT. It specifies CASSFRRDTSNQPQHF.

The V call is TRBV10-2, the J call TRBJ1-3; possibly TRBD1 for D (5 bases). V gave up 5 bases and J gave up 2 bases, with 10 bases separating them. The length of the CDR3 is 14 residues. Germline V gene lookup returns CDR1 WSHSY and CDR2 SAAADI. CDR3 bases: TGCGCCAGCAGTCTCCAGGGTGCTGGAAACACCATATATTTT. It specifies CASSLQGAGNTIYF.

This clone has more than one count but fewer than ten. The rearrangement joins TRBV9 to TRBJ2-7; D unclear. The CDR3 has 15 amino acids. The germline gives CDR1 SGDLS, CDR2 YYNGEE. The ends were cut back, 0 bases at V and 2 bases at J, with 12 bases in the middle. CDR3 protein: CASSVDVGDPYEQYF. For the CDR3, the DNA is TGTGCCAGCAGCGTAGATGTAGGAGATCCCTACGAGCAGTACTTC.

The CDR3 coding sequence is TGCAGCGTTGAAGATCCGTACAAAAATACGCAGTATTTT. As protein: CSVEDPYKNTQYF. The chain employs TRBV29-1 and TRBJ2-3, with no clear D. This CDR3 has 13 residues. V was cut by 0 bases and J by 7 bases, with 11 bases left in between. Germline V gene sequence: CDR1 SQVTM, CDR2 ANQGSEA.

V and J are TRBV18 and TRBJ2-2; 8 bases map to TRBD1. Trimming cost V 6 bases and J 2 bases; bases outside gene matches: 2. Germline V gene lookup returns CDR1 KGHSH and CDR2 LQKENI. This CDR3 region has 14 residues. As DNA, the CDR3 is TGTGCCAGCTCGTCAGGGGGCAACACCGGGGAGCTGTTTTTT. This translates into CASSSGGNTGELFF.

The chain recombines TRBV11-1 with TRBJ1-4; 8 bases are a match to TRBD1. The ends lost 3 bases at V and 5 bases at J; junction bases unmatched: 5. Germline V gene lookup returns CDR1 SGHAT and CDR2 FQDESV (reference sequence). The CDR3 extends over 15 amino acids. The CDR3 DNA reads TGTGCCAGCAGCTTGGGACAGGCCCAGAATGAAAAACTGTTTTTT. The encoded protein is CASSLGQAQNEKLFF.

V is TRBV18 and J is TRBJ2-1; D unresolved. The CDR3 is 12 amino acids. Germline assignment: CDR1 KGHSH and CDR2 LQKENI. The germline V and J ends were trimmed by 2 bases and 9 bases, with 8 bases remaining between them. CDR3 sequence: CASSPGHGEQFF. As DNA, the CDR3 is TGTGCCAGCTCACCAGGGCACGGTGAGCAGTTCTTC. Using reference TRBV18 and TRBJ2-1 for the parts outside the CDR3, the full variable domain is NAGVMQNPRHLVRRRGQEARLRCSPMKGHSHVYWYRQLPEEGLKFMVYLQKENIIDESGMPKERFSAEFPKEGPSILRIQQVVRGDSAAYFCASSPGHGEQFFGPGTRLTVL.